What follows are 4 T cell receptor beta chains derived from one specimen sequenced in a study of post-analysis software for immune sequencing data. Unique molecular identifiers were present in the TCR beta cDNA libraries. Each CDR3 protein gets one entry after TCRdb re-called the PCR reads with MiXCR. The sample lists about 460,000 distinct CDR3 sequences, roughly 46% occurring once. Antigen specificity for these receptors is unknown. Study results and limitations: Among roughly five TRBV segments more frequent in patients than controls were TRBV5-6, TRBV5-1 and TRBV20-1.

Specimen: blood. The receptors stem from a girl aged 5-17 years with multiple sclerosis.

This clonotype was counted between two and nine times. The chain carries TRBV5-6 and TRBJ1-2; D remains unclear. V was trimmed by 5 bases and J by 2 bases, leaving 10 bases between them. CDR3 size: 13 residues. Germline CDR1 SGHDT, CDR2 YYEEEE. The CDR3 DNA sequence: TGTGCCAGCAGTTTCGGCAGGAACTATGGCTACACCTTC. This gives the protein CASSFGRNYGYTF.

The chain links TRBV7-2 to TRBJ1-5; TRBD1 might be the D (5 bases). V was shortened by 3 bases and J by 5 bases, with 5 bases between the two germline ends. Germline loops: CDR1 SGHTA, CDR2 FQGNSA. The CDR3 runs to 12 residues. This chain's CDR3 is CASSFRDQPQHF. CDR3 DNA sequence: TGTGCCAGCAGCTTCAGGGATCAGCCCCAGCATTTT.

Here the CDR3 reads CASSRRGGPWNEQFF. CDR3 DNA sequence: TGTGCCAGCAGCCGGCGGGGGGGCCCCTGGAATGAGCAGTTCTTC. This chain links TRBV28 with TRBJ2-1; 9 nucleotides line up with TRBD2. The germline CDR1 and CDR2 sequences are MDHEN and SYDVKM. The CDR3 loop spans 15 amino acids. The J segment lost 7 bases and the V segment lost 6 bases, leaving 10 bases of the junction unmatched.

The chain joins TRBV29-1 to TRBJ2-4; D unresolved. V lost 4 bases, J lost 0 bases, and 10 bases lay in between. Germline V gene sequence: CDR1 SQVTM, CDR2 ANQGSEA. This CDR3 contains 14 residues. This chain's CDR3 is CSVGVEGAKNIQYF. CDR3 bases: TGCAGCGTTGGGGTCGAAGGAGCCAAAAACATTCAGTACTTC.